This note documents a single TCR beta chain sequence. Its antigen is not identified. The data stem from a study of lymphopenia after photon versus proton radiotherapy. Study-wide results and limits: Oligoclonal CD8+ Temra expansion after nadir drove photon patients' diversity drop. Authors raise, but do not show, better survival with proton therapy.

Only in-frame clones appear in the TCRdb table, and some are missing; sequencing was by immunoSEQ multiplex PCR. The sample shows under 80,000 clones, about 90% of them seen only once. Germline-derived CDR1 and CDR2 are LGHNA and YSLEER. Losses at the gene ends were 1 base for V and 2 bases for J; bases not matched to a gene: 2. The CDR3 totals 15 residues. This material consisted of peripheral blood, taken from a patient treated with photon-based radiotherapy. The chain employs TRBV4-3 and TRBJ2-3; 8 nucleotides agree with TRBD1. The sequence came from a middle-aged man with gastric cancer. Here the CDR3 reads CASSQGTGPTDTQYF. CDR3 bases: TGCGCCAGCAGCCAAGGGACAGGGCCCACAGATACGCAGTATTTT.